This is a list of T cell receptor beta chains from one sample in a study of cytomegalovirus exposure and HLA in healthy donors. Sequencing was performed with immunoSEQ multiplex PCR; in TCRdb, only in-frame clones are kept and a portion is missing. Recorded for this sample: 150,000 to 200,000 clones. Material: PBMCs. The receptor source for this set is a young woman in good health and CMV-seropositive. CDR3s include the opening cysteine and the closing phenylalanine or tryptophan.

.,15,TRBV11-3,CASSLAGGSSYEQYF
TRBJ2-7,16,TRBV14,CASSKNTGTRISEQYF
TRBJ1-1,16,TRBV6-6,CASWDRGLVERTEAFF
TRBJ1-2,11,TRBV7-9,CASSKTGTYTF
TRBJ1-1,14,TRBV9,CASSVVGGDTEAFF
TRBJ1-6,18,TRBV5-5,CASSLVGRGLTSNSPLHF
TRBJ2-2,15,TRBV5-1,CASSFLGGRTGELFF
TRBJ1-2,17,TRBV4-2,CASSLHLPGQGAGGYTF
TRBJ2-5,12,TRBV29-1,CSVAGGGETQYF
TRBJ2-7,19,TRBV15,CATSRDPTIGTSVAYEQYF
TRBJ2-3,16,TRBV7-9,CASSPKRGDSTDTQYF
TRBJ1-4,15,TRBV5-1,CASSVRQGADEKLFF
TRBJ1-4,15,TRBV2,CASSEGTGVNEKLFF
TRBJ1-1,15,TRBV5-4,CASSFLGGGNTEAFF
TRBJ1-1,13,TRBV4-1,CASREGPETEAFF
TRBJ2-3,16,TRBV18,CASSRLAGARTDTQYF
TRBJ2-3,13,TRBV5-6,CASSLQGRDTQYF
TRBJ2-1,11,TRBV5-6,CASSFVNEQFF